This paragraph covers one T cell receptor (beta chain) sequence. Its antigen target is currently unknown. There are no base qualities to consult, and no much larger clone falls within one base. Per the germline V gene, SGHVS is the CDR1 and FQNEAQ is the CDR2. The CDR3 numbers 15 residues from cysteine through phenylalanine. The CDR3 DNA has 45 bases and is translated from base 1. The germline ends are 16 bases apart after V is trimmed by 1 base and J by 6 bases. The sample originates from a study of shared clonotypes between healthy human individuals (dated by TCRdb to 2020 to 2021). For the study in its entirety: The cohort comprised two women and a few men aged 18 to 49 years. For each donor, three plates each were used for CD4 naive and CD4 memory, two plates were used for CD8 naive, and one plate was used for CD8 memory. Blood TCR repertoires of five healthy adults were deeply sequenced to estimate repertoire size and the extent of clonotype sharing between individuals. To increase sequencing depth and limit assay-specific biases, different laboratories used diverse techniques to prepare libraries and sequence TCR repertoires. Each donor's leukapheresis produced roughly between roughly 0.85 and 9.5 billion PBMCs. Results the study describes overall, beyond this receptor: Sampling was restricted to blood, and TCR repertoires in tissues likely differ from the TCR repertoires found in blood. Even with the large sequencing depth, rarefaction of the sorted-subset datasets indicated that sequencing was incomplete. Clonotypes shared by all four sorted-subset donors showed higher generation probabilities than non-shared clonotypes. Naive subsets generally had larger estimated clonotype richness than memory subsets. Approximately 5% of naive CD4, 3.5% of naive CD8, 2.3% of memory CD4, and roughly 0.4% of memory CD8 clonotypes were shared across a few donors. Based on pairwise subsampling, the degree of clonotype sharing among donors was expected to be affected by sequencing depth. The small number of donors limited the genetic and exposure-history diversity represented.

Using the deep immunoSEQ assay, TCR CDR3 regions were amplified from genomic DNA by multiplex PCR. For each cell subset, the extracted genomic DNA was distributed evenly across all wells of several immunoSEQ 96-well plates, and each plate served as one replicate. For sorted subsets, approximately 200 ng of genomic DNA, equivalent to around 30,000 T cell genomes, went into each replicate PCR. Purified libraries were measured with a Qubit 3.0 fluorometer, size-checked on a Bioanalyzer 2100, and measured again with the KAPA Library Quantification kit. A separate single-read 150-cycle Illumina NextSeq 550 flow cell was used to sequence each immunoSEQ 96-well plate. In the paper's pipeline: Because the immunoSEQ output held only junctional sequences and lacked quality scores, the filtering could not match the filtering applied to full-length reads. To assign V/J genes and CDR3, sequences were annotated against IMGT germline references using PyIR, a Python wrapper for IgBLAST v1.9. Reads with weak V/J assignments (E-value above 1e-6), missing CDR3, stop codons, out-of-frame junctions, or ambiguous translated residues were removed. V3J clonotypes were defined as sequences sharing the same inferred V gene, J gene, and CDR3 amino acid sequence. Percentage overlap between repertoires was calculated by dividing the number of shared unique clonotypes by the size of the smaller repertoire. Richness of each repertoire was evaluated using RTK rarefaction, the Chao1 estimator, and Recon v2.1 estimates of unobserved clonotypes. OLGA was used to compute generation probabilities for all TCRbeta clonotypes that the gDNA method yielded from a handful of donors. Held by TCRdb, this immuneACCESS table contains in-frame sequences only and omits some clones. Under half of the omission traces to an unresolved V gene where checked; the cause of the rest is unknown. V and J calls and clone size are as listed in that table; D and trimming were resolved from the DNA. This sample comprises hundreds of thousands of clones, 95% of them detected only once. 0.11% of the sample is in the top ten clones.

For the CD8 naive samples, CD45RO-negative cells were positively selected for CCR7, yielding a CD45RA+CCR7+ population from which TemRA cells were excluded. Donors were healthy HIV-negative adults with no recently reported acute infections or vaccinations. Only Caucasian adults living in Nashville, Tennessee, USA were represented among the donors. Blood was obtained by leukapheresis, after which PBMCs were separated by Ficoll-Histopaque density gradient centrifugation and cryopreserved in liquid nitrogen vapor phase. Purity and quantity of every magnetically sorted T cell population were checked by analytical flow cytometry. Each sorted fraction had its genomic DNA isolated and then quantified by UV absorbance on a Nanodrop 2000c.

The receptor comes from a woman aged 30 to 39 in good health. The V gene is TRBV7-8 and the J gene is TRBJ2-7; TRBD2 might be the D gene, on 7 matching bases. The sequenced material came from naive CD8+ T cells sorted from blood. In the paper's terms, the cell subset or site label means: CD45RA+CCR7+. The CDR3: CASSLGEGVSSEQYF. The sequence in DNA is TGTGCCAGCAGCTTAGGGGAGGGGGTGAGTAGCGAGCAGTACTTC.